This passage covers 17 T cell receptor beta chains from one sample sequenced in a study of blood T cell repertoires in COVID-19. Profiling relied on immunoSEQ multiplex PCR, and the TCRdb table lists in-frame clones only, not all of them. The sample records around 220,000 clones, around 85% being singletons. Sample: peripheral blood. The source of these receptors is a human donor in a cohort sampled during active COVID-19.

The rearrangement uses TRBV2 and TRBJ2-1, with D possibly being TRBD1 (6 bases). CDR3 length equals 14 residues. Germline assignment: CDR1 SNHLY and CDR2 FYNNEI. V lost 5 bases, J lost 6 bases, and 14 bases lay in between. The CDR3 is CASSFYVGGNEQFF. The CDR3 nucleotides read TGTGCCAGCAGTTTCTATGTAGGGGGCAATGAGCAGTTCTTC.

The rearrangement links TRBV7-9 to TRBJ1-3; 7 nucleotides align to TRBD1. V lost 5 bases, J lost 0 bases, and 4 bases stayed unmatched. CDR3 length equals 15 residues. Germline CDR1 and CDR2: SEHNR and FQNEAQ (reference sequence). CDR3 sequence: CASSRTGDSGNTIYF. DNA of the CDR3: TGTGCCAGCAGCCGTACAGGGGACTCTGGAAACACCATATATTTT. The whole variable domain, remainder taken from reference TRBV7-9 and TRBJ1-3, is DTGVSQNPRHKITKRGQNVTFRCDPISEHNRLYWYRQTLGQGPEFLTYFQNEAQLEKSRLLSDRFSAERPKGSFSTLEIQRTEQGDSAMYLCASSRTGDSGNTIYFGEGSWLTVV.

The rearrangement links TRBV6-1 to TRBJ2-7; no reliable D call. The CDR3 consists of 14 residues. Germline loops: CDR1 MNHNS, CDR2 SASEGT. V lost 1 base and J lost 3, with 10 bases in between. This chain's CDR3 is CASSEVAGSYEQYF. CDR3 in DNA: TGTGCCAGCAGTGAAGTGGCAGGCAGCTACGAGCAGTACTTC.

The V gene is TRBV5-6, the J gene TRBJ2-7; TRBD1 matches at 11 bases. In germline, CDR1 is SGHDT, CDR2 YYEEEE. V gave up 4 bases and J gave up 2 bases; unmatched junction bases: 2. CDR3 length equals 14 residues. CDR3 coding DNA: TGTGCCAGCAGCCGGGACAGGGGGACCTACGAGCAGTACTTC. Translation: CASSRDRGTYEQYF.

J is TRBJ1-1 and V is TRBV18, with 8 nucleotides matching TRBD1. CDR3 length equals 15 residues. The junction had 10 bases not matched to a gene; V was cut back by 5 bases and J by 5 bases. Germline CDR1 and CDR2: KGHSH and LQKENI. The CDR3 coding sequence is TGTGCCAGCTCATCCGGACAGGGCATTCGTACTGAAGCTTTCTTT. Translation: CASSSGQGIRTEAFF.

This clone came up once. This rearrangement joins TRBV3-1 (or the pseudogene TRBV3-2) to TRBJ1-1, with no clear D. The CDR3 consists of 14 residues. Germline values: CDR1 LGHDT, CDR2 YNNKEL (reference sequence). The V gene lost 4 bases and the J gene lost 2 bases, with 11 bases spanning the gap. Written as DNA, the CDR3 is TGTGCCAGCAGCCGGACGGGAAGAAACACTGAAGCTTTCTTT. Protein product: CASSRTGRNTEAFF.

CDR3 residues: CASSARQGVKKFYEQYF. DNA for the CDR3: TGTGCCAGCAGTGCCCGACAGGGAGTAAAGAAATTCTACGAGCAGTACTTC. The chain couples TRBV27 to TRBJ2-7; TRBD1 matches 7 bases. With V trimmed by 5 bases and J by 3 bases, 16 bases remained unmatched. Germline CDR1 and CDR2: MNHEY and SMNVEV (reference sequence). The CDR3 is made up of 17 amino acids.

The chain has TRBV5-1 and TRBJ2-7; TRBD2 matches 13 bases. The CDR3 totals 16 residues. The ends lost 4 bases at V and 2 bases at J; junction bases unmatched: 6. CDR1 is SGHRS and CDR2 is YFSETQ in the germline V gene. Here the CDR3 reads CASSLGLAGEAYEQYF. In DNA form, the CDR3 reads TGCGCCAGCAGCCTAGGACTAGCGGGAGAGGCCTACGAGCAGTACTTC.

This clone was recorded only once. The chain is built from TRBV7-2 and TRBJ2-3; 8 bases fit TRBD2. Germline trimming cut 4 bases from V and 2 bases from J; bases unmatched to any gene: 11. The CDR3 covers 17 residues. From germline, CDR1 is SGHTA and CDR2 FQGNSA. CDR3 sequence: CASSSRRPGLVTDTQYF. The CDR3 bases are TGTGCCAGCAGCTCAAGGCGCCCGGGACTAGTCACAGATACGCAGTATTTT.

This CDR3 reads CASSLGTGPYEQYF. For the CDR3, the DNA is TGTGCCAGTAGTCTCGGGACAGGGCCCTACGAGCAGTACTTC. The rearrangement uses TRBV19 and TRBJ2-7; 9 nucleotides line up with TRBD1. CDR3 length equals 14 residues. The ends lost 5 bases at V and 2 bases at J; junction bases unmatched: 4. Germline V gene data show CDR1 as LNHDA and CDR2 as SQIVND (reference sequence).

The chain carries TRBV3-1 (or the pseudogene TRBV3-2) and TRBJ2-3, with 11 bases identical to TRBD1. This CDR3 has 20 amino acids. CDR1 is LGHDT, CDR2 YNNKEL, per germline (reference sequence). The trim removed 2 bases at V and 2 bases at J, leaving 15 bases unmatched. The CDR3 sequence is CASSQNPGQGVWALTDTQYF. CDR3 coding DNA: TGTGCCAGCAGCCAAAATCCGGGACAGGGGGTCTGGGCACTCACAGATACGCAGTATTTT.

V and J are TRBV6-5 and TRBJ1-2; TRBD1 aligns across 7 bases. The germline CDR1 and CDR2 sequences are MNHEY and SVGAGI. The junction had 12 bases not matched to a gene; V was cut back by 10 bases and J by 7 bases. This CDR3 contains 13 residues. CDR3 protein: CAIRQGHLGGYTF. CDR3 coding DNA: TGTGCCATTCGACAGGGACATTTGGGTGGCTACACCTTC.

The CDR3: CASSQGWQGSQPQHF. Written as DNA, the CDR3 is TGTGCCAGCAGCCAAGGGTGGCAGGGGAGTCAGCCCCAGCATTTT. The chain carries TRBV3-1 (or the pseudogene TRBV3-2) and TRBJ1-5, with D possibly being TRBD1 (6 bases). Looked up from germline, CDR1 is LGHDT and CDR2 is YNNKEL (reference sequence). This CDR3 is 15 amino acids long. V lost 1 base and J lost 6, with 13 bases in between.

The chain carries TRBV3-1 (or the pseudogene TRBV3-2) and TRBJ2-1; D perhaps matches TRBD2 (6 bases). Germline CDR1 is LGHDT and CDR2 is YNNKEL (reference sequence). The CDR3 contains 16 residues. Deletions cut 4 bases from V and 6 bases from J, with 19 bases between. Here the CDR3 DNA reads TGTGCCAGCAGCCGAAACCGCGGGAAAGTTAGCAATGAGCAGTTCTTC. Its translation is CASSRNRGKVSNEQFF.

This clone was counted only a few times. V and J are TRBV18 and TRBJ2-7; the match to TRBD1 covers 7 bases. The CDR3 contains 13 residues. CDR1 is KGHSH and CDR2 is LQKENI in the germline V gene. The V and J ends lost 6 bases and 7 bases, in that order; junction bases with no gene match: 9. The CDR3 loop is CASSEGQSREQYF. Here the CDR3 DNA reads TGTGCCAGCTCTGAGGGACAGTCTCGAGAGCAGTACTTC.

This chain joins TRBV5-4 and TRBJ2-7; possibly TRBD2 for D (6 bases). The CDR3 has 12 residues. Trimming took off 1 base at V and 6 bases at J, with 8 bases between the two ends. Germline V CDR1 and CDR2: SGHNT, YYREEE (reference sequence). The CDR3 here is CASSLTRGEQYF. Written as DNA, the CDR3 is TGTGCCAGCAGCTTGACGCGGGGCGAGCAGTACTTC. The whole variable domain, filled in from reference TRBV5-4 and TRBJ2-7, reads ETGVTQSPTHLIKTRGQQVTLRCSSQSGHNTVSWYQQALGQGPQFIFQYYREEENGRGNFPPRFSGLQFPNYSSELNVNALELDDSALYLCASSLTRGEQYFGPGTRLTVT.

The chain uses TRBV7-9 and TRBJ2-7; D is ambiguous. Trimming took 2 bases from V and 2 from J, leaving 10 bases between them. Germline V gene sequence: CDR1 SEHNR, CDR2 FQNEAQ (reference sequence). The CDR3 consists of 14 residues. Here the CDR3 DNA reads TGTGCCAGCAGCTTATTAGCACCGACCTACGAGCAGTACTTC. It yields the protein CASSLLAPTYEQYF.